These 12 T cell receptor beta chains were sequenced from one sample in a study of response to subunit inactivated influenza vaccine. TCRdb re-analysed the RT-PCR reads in MiXCR, keeping a single row per CDR3 protein. The sample lists approximately 520,000 distinct CDR3 sequences, approximately 24% occurring once. This specimen consisted of CD4+ T cells sorted from PBMCs, obtained more than 4 days after vaccination. These receptors were collected from a man over 45 who received an inactivated influenza vaccine.

This sequence joins TRBV5-1 and TRBJ2-5; 8 nucleotides agree with TRBD1. The CDR3 loop spans 15 amino acids. Per the germline V gene, CDR1 is SGHRS and CDR2 is YFSETQ. With 0 bases clipped from V and 7 bases from J, the junction kept 8 bases outside the gene matches. This chain's CDR3 is CASSLGGQGFGTQYF. Here the CDR3 DNA reads TGCGCCAGCAGCTTGGGCGGACAGGGTTTTGGGACCCAGTACTTC.

The rearrangement uses TRBV18 and TRBJ2-2; 8 bases agree with TRBD1. The germline V gene has CDR1 KGHSH and CDR2 LQKENI. The CDR3 spans 15 residues. Trimming removed 5 bases from V and 2 bases from J; junction bases left unmatched: 4. The CDR3 sequence: CASSEGTGNTGELFF. The DNA for the CDR3 is TGTGCCAGCTCAGAAGGGACAGGCAACACCGGGGAGCTGTTTTTT.

A single count supports this clonotype. V is TRBV4-2 and J is TRBJ2-1; TRBD2 matches 10 bases. Germline CDR1 is LGHNA and CDR2 is YNFKEQ. This CDR3 region has 14 residues. The ends lost 1 base at V and 9 bases at J; junction bases unmatched: 3. The CDR3 spells CASSQALAGAEQFF. The CDR3 DNA is TGTGCCAGCAGCCAAGCTCTAGCGGGAGCTGAGCAGTTCTTC.

The chain carries TRBV24-1 and TRBJ2-7; weak D call: TRBD2 (6 bases). CDR1 is KGHDR, CDR2 SFDVKD, per germline. V was pared by 3 bases and J by 5 bases, with 10 bases between. The CDR3 is made up of 13 amino acids. This CDR3 is CATSDPPSDEQYF. CDR3 in DNA: TGTGCCACCAGTGATCCTCCTAGCGACGAGCAGTACTTC.

This clonotype was counted a few times. The chain uses TRBV20-1 and TRBJ2-7; 10 bases align to TRBD2. V was pared by 0 bases and J by 4 bases, with 9 bases of the junction left unmatched. CDR1 and CDR2 from the germline V gene are DFQATT and SNEGSKA (reference sequence). This CDR3 spans 16 amino acids. The chain's CDR3 is CSARDSASGGFYEQYF. CDR3 nucleotide sequence: TGCAGTGCTAGAGATTCAGCTAGCGGGGGCTTTTACGAGCAGTACTTC.

The chain joins TRBV7-2 to TRBJ2-7; TRBD1 aligns across 8 bases. The CDR3 is made up of 15 amino acids. Germline-derived CDR1 and CDR2 are SGHTA and FQGNSA. J gave up 4 bases and V 6 bases, and 11 bases lay outside the gene matches. The CDR3 DNA reads TGTGCCAGCAGTTCACCGAATCGACAGGGGTACGAGCAGTACTTC. Its translation: CASSSPNRQGYEQYF.

This clonotype was observed a few times. The V gene is TRBV5-1, the J gene TRBJ2-7, with TRBD1 matching over 12 bases. The CDR3 loop spans 16 amino acids. V shed 1 base and J 5 bases; nucleotides not matched to a gene: 7. The germline V gene has CDR1 SGHRS and CDR2 YFSETQ. CDR3 nucleotides: TGCGCCAGCAGCTTGCAGGGACAGGGGGCTTCCCACGAGCAGTACTTC. Translated: CASSLQGQGASHEQYF.

This rearrangement joins TRBV5-1 to TRBJ2-7, with TRBD2 matching over 11 bases. The V segment lost 2 bases and the J segment 4 bases; nucleotides outside the gene matches: 5. This CDR3 has 15 residues. Germline V CDR1 and CDR2: SGHRS, YFSETQ. This chain's CDR3 is CASSFTSGSNYEQYF. CDR3 sequence (DNA): TGCGCCAGCAGCTTTACTAGCGGGAGTAATTACGAGCAGTACTTC.

This clonotype showed up just once. This chain links TRBV28 with TRBJ2-7; 15 nucleotides match TRBD2. Trimming at V came to 5 bases and at J to 2 bases, leaving 16 bases not matched to a gene. CDR1 is MDHEN, CDR2 SYDVKM, per germline. The CDR3 spans 20 residues. The CDR3 bases are TGTGCCAGCAGTCTTATTAACACGGGACTAGCGGGAGGCCGTACCTACGAGCAGTACTTC. This gives the protein CASSLINTGLAGGRTYEQYF.

This chain connects TRBV7-9 to TRBJ2-5, with D uncertain. Germline loops: CDR1 SEHNR, CDR2 FQNEAQ (reference sequence). The CDR3 loop spans 14 amino acids. V was cut by 3 bases and J by 7 bases, with 15 bases left in between. The CDR3 is CASSLGHKGPTQYF. CDR3 bases: TGTGCCAGCAGCTTGGGTCATAAAGGGCCGACCCAGTACTTC.

This clonotype was seen once. The chain uses TRBV5-8 and TRBJ2-7; D is ambiguous. Trimming cost V 7 bases and J 4 bases, with 12 bases left between them. The CDR3 extends over 12 amino acids. Per the germline V gene, CDR1 is SGHTS and CDR2 is YDEGEE. For the CDR3, the DNA is TGTGCCAGCGGAGATGTGCAGTACGAGCAGTACTTC. It specifies CASGDVQYEQYF.

This chain joins TRBV27 and TRBJ1-2, with unresolved D. Per the germline V gene, CDR1 is MNHEY and CDR2 is SMNVEV (reference sequence). This CDR3 is built from 16 residues. V lost 7 bases and J 9 bases, leaving 27 bases between the germline ends. The CDR3 nucleotides are TGTGCCAGCATGACCCCCGGGTTGAGCCGGGAATTTCGCTACACCTTC. Protein product: CASMTPGLSREFRYTF.